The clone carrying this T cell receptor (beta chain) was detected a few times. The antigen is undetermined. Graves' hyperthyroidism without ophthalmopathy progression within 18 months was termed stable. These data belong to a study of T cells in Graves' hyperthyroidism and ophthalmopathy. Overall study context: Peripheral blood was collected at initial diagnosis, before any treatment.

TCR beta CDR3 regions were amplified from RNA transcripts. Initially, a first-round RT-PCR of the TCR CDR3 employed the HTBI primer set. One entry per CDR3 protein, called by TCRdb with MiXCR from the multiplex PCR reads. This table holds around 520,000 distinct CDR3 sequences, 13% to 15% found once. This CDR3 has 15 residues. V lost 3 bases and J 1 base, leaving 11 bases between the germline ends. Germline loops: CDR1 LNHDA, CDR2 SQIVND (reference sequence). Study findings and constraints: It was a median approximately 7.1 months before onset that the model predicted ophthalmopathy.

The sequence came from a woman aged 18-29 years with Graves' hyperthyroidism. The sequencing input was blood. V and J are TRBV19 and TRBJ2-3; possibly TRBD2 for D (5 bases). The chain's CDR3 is CASSIGRRGTDTQYF. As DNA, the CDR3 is TGTGCCAGTAGTATCGGTAGGCGGGGCACAGATACGCAGTATTTT.